A selection of T cell receptor beta chains follows, all from one sample in a study of shared clonotypes between healthy human individuals. Profiled with immunoSEQ multiplex PCR; TCRdb holds only in-frame clones, not every one. The profile covers some 2,100,000 clones, with approximately 94% appearing a single time and approximately 1.7% taken by the ten largest. The material sequenced was naive CD8+ T cells from PBMCs. The receptors come from a man between 18 and 35 years old in good health. Some clones in this sample may be carry-over from other donors' samples. The CDR3 runs from the conserved cysteine through the conserved F or W. D genes are given only for firm matches. Size is omitted from some rows. Given values are once, few, many or a class for expanded clones.

D gene,V gene,clone size,J gene,CDR3 protein,CDR3 DNA
TRBD2,TRBV7-2,-,TRBJ2-1,CASSRVAGPIYNEQFF,TGTGCCAGCAGCAGAGTAGCGGGCCCAATCTACAATGAGCAGTTCTTC
-,TRBV7-8,-,TRBJ2-1,CASSPRVNEQFF,TGTGCCAGCAGCCCCAGGGTCAATGAGCAGTTCTTC
-,TRBV27,-,TRBJ2-7,CASTGRRSYEQYF,TGTGCCAGCACGGGCCGGCGCTCCTACGAGCAGTACTTC
TRBD1,TRBV4-2,-,TRBJ2-3,CASSQVVGQLTDTQYF,TGTGCCAGCAGCCAAGTGGTGGGACAGCTCACAGATACGCAGTATTTT
TRBD2,TRBV14,-,TRBJ2-1,CASSQDVAGGPWYEQFF,TGTGCCAGCAGCCAAGATGTTGCGGGAGGGCCGTGGTATGAGCAGTTCTTC
-,TRBV28,-,TRBJ2-3,CASSFRGDYTDTQYF,TGTGCCAGCAGTTTTAGGGGGGACTACACAGATACGCAGTATTTT
-,TRBV5-5,-,TRBJ2-7,CASSLEQGSYEQYF,TGTGCCAGCAGCTTGGAACAGGGTTCCTACGAGCAGTACTTC
-,TRBV19,-,TRBJ2-7,CASTPFTGHEQYF,TGTGCCAGTACCCCCTTTACAGGACACGAGCAGTACTTC
TRBD2,TRBV13,-,TRBJ2-5,CASSFTSGSGQETQYF,TGTGCCAGCAGCTTTACTAGCGGGAGTGGCCAAGAGACCCAGTACTTC
-,TRBV6-1,-,TRBJ2-5,CASSEAFALLLETQYF,TGTGCCAGCAGTGAAGCATTTGCCCTCCTATTAGAGACCCAGTACTTC
-,TRBV28,-,TRBJ2-7,CASSLGRQTYEQYF,TGTGCCAGCAGTTTGGGGAGACAGACCTACGAGCAGTACTTC
-,TRBV4-1,-,TRBJ1-1,CASSQDWDNVNTEAFF,TGCGCCAGCAGCCAAGACTGGGACAATGTGAACACTGAAGCTTTCTTT
-,TRBV6-5,-,TRBJ1-1,CASRLGPSYGTEAFF,TGTGCCAGCAGACTCGGACCTTCTTACGGCACTGAAGCTTTCTTT
-,TRBV5-6,-,TRBJ2-5,CASSYETRPQETQYF,TGTGCCAGCAGCTACGAGACCCGTCCCCAGGAGACCCAGTACTTC
-,TRBV5-8,-,TRBJ2-3,CASSLKGSTDTQYF,TGTGCCAGCAGCTTGAAGGGGAGCACAGATACGCAGTATTTT
-,TRBV19,-,TRBJ1-1,CASSIVGVRTEAFF,TGTGCCAGTAGTATCGTGGGAGTTCGCACTGAAGCTTTCTTT
TRBD2,TRBV4-1,-,TRBJ2-1,CASSPGLAAYNEQFF,TGCGCCAGCAGCCCGGGACTAGCGGCCTACAATGAGCAGTTCTTC
TRBD2,TRBV11-3,-,TRBJ2-2,CASSPRGGRTGELFF,TGTGCCAGCAGCCCTCGGGGGGGCCGAACCGGGGAGCTGTTTTTT
-,TRBV27,-,TRBJ2-7,CASSAKLAASYEQYF,TGTGCCAGCTCAGCCAAACTAGCAGCCTCCTACGAGCAGTACTTC
-,TRBV11-2,-,TRBJ2-1,CASSLGLSSYNEQFF,TGTGCCAGCAGCTTGGGCCTCTCCTCCTACAATGAGCAGTTCTTC
-,TRBV7-2,-,TRBJ2-7,CASSPFGGVSYEQYF,TGTGCCAGCAGCCCCTTTGGGGGAGTGTCCTACGAGCAGTACTTC
-,TRBV6-1,once,TRBJ1-5,CASSEAPGENQPQHF,TGTGCCAGCAGTGAAGCCCCTGGCGAGAATCAGCCCCAGCATTTT
-,TRBV6-6,-,TRBJ2-7,CASSYSNDQYEQYF,TGTGCCAGCAGTTACTCGAACGATCAATACGAGCAGTACTTC
TRBD2,TRBV11-2,-,TRBJ2-5,CASSPGTSGRETQYF,TGTGCCAGCAGCCCCGGGACTAGCGGGAGGGAGACCCAGTACTTC
TRBD1,TRBV5-1,-,TRBJ2-5,CASSQTGKETQYF,TGCGCCAGCAGTCAGACAGGGAAAGAGACCCAGTACTTC
-,TRBV6-6,-,TRBJ1-1,CASRLQGTPEAFF,TGTGCCAGCAGACTACAGGGAACCCCTGAAGCTTTCTTT
-,TRBV5-5,-,TRBJ1-1,CASSSRQVRNTEAFF,TGTGCCAGCAGCTCCCGCCAGGTTAGGAACACTGAAGCTTTCTTT
-,TRBV7-2,-,TRBJ1-2,CASSIHRSTNYGYTF,TGTGCCAGCAGCATCCACAGGAGCACTAACTATGGCTACACCTTC
-,TRBV14,-,TRBJ1-2,CASSQRAVSGGYTF,TGTGCCAGCAGCCAAAGAGCCGTATCCGGGGGCTACACCTTC
-,TRBV4-3,-,TRBJ1-1,CASSQNPGQNTEAFF,TGCGCCAGCAGCCAAAATCCGGGACAGAACACTGAAGCTTTCTTT
-,TRBV18,-,TRBJ2-7,CASSPLPGPPNYEQYF,TGTGCCAGCTCACCGCTCCCCGGACCGCCGAACTACGAGCAGTACTTC
-,TRBV7-3,-,TRBJ2-1,CASSPGGPNEQFF,TGTGCCAGCAGCCCTGGGGGGCCGAATGAGCAGTTCTTC
-,TRBV14,-,TRBJ1-2,CASSPRGAGGAGNYGYTF,TGTGCCAGCAGCCCCCGGGGGGCCGGGGGCGCAGGGAACTATGGCTACACCTTC
-,TRBV4-3,-,TRBJ2-7,CASSQDPFGLAESYEQYF,TGCGCCAGCAGCCAAGACCCCTTCGGTTTAGCGGAGTCCTACGAGCAGTACTTC
-,TRBV7-9,once,TRBJ2-1,CASSHDSVYNEQFF,TGTGCCAGCAGCCACGACAGCGTTTACAATGAGCAGTTCTTC
-,TRBV6-6,-,TRBJ1-2,CASSSPVRKLNYGYTF,TGTGCCAGCAGTTCCCCCGTTCGGAAGCTTAACTATGGCTACACCTTC
-,TRBV30,-,TRBJ2-7,CAWSVGVEQYF,TGTGCCTGGAGTGTAGGAGTAGAGCAGTACTTC
-,TRBV27,-,TRBJ2-7,CASSSLGPQRQQYF,TGTGCCAGCAGTTCCCTGGGACCCCAGAGGCAGCAGTACTTC
TRBD1,TRBV29-1,once,TRBJ2-5,CSARTGGFETQYF,TGCAGCGCCAGGACAGGGGGCTTTGAGACCCAGTACTTC
-,TRBV19,-,TRBJ2-1,CASSIDLTPQFF,TGTGCCAGTAGTATAGATCTGACCCCTCAGTTCTTC
TRBD1,TRBV11-2,-,TRBJ2-2,CASSLGPGGLRELFF,TGTGCCAGCAGCTTAGGGCCAGGGGGCCTGCGGGAGCTGTTTTTT
TRBD1,TRBV9,-,TRBJ1-1,CASSGGTANTEAFF,TGTGCCAGCAGCGGGGGGACAGCCAACACTGAAGCTTTCTTT
-,TRBV14,-,TRBJ2-7,CASSEGLLSYEQYF,TGTGCCAGCAGTGAAGGGCTTCTCTCCTACGAGCAGTACTTC
-,TRBV7-8,-,TRBJ2-7,CASSTGNYEQYF,TGTGCCAGCAGCACAGGGAACTACGAGCAGTACTTC
TRBD2,TRBV9,-,TRBJ2-1,CASSPGGTPNHEQFF,TGTGCCAGCAGCCCGGGGGGGACCCCGAACCATGAGCAGTTCTTC
-,TRBV4-2,-,TRBJ2-1,CASTPSGTDYNEQFF,TGTGCCAGCACCCCCTCCGGGACGGATTACAATGAGCAGTTCTTC
-,TRBV7-9,-,TRBJ2-6,CASSAVSGANVLTF,TGTGCCAGCAGCGCAGTCTCTGGGGCCAACGTCCTGACTTTC
-,TRBV4-3,-,TRBJ2-1,CASSQDRGQNNEQFF,TGCGCCAGCAGCCAAGATCGCGGGCAGAACAATGAGCAGTTCTTC
TRBD1,TRBV27,-,TRBJ1-3,CASGSTGGSSGNTIYF,TGTGCCAGCGGGTCAACAGGGGGGAGCTCTGGAAACACCATATATTTT
TRBD2,TRBV4-3,-,TRBJ2-1,CASSPQPTSGTRNEQFF,TGCGCCAGCAGCCCTCAACCCACTAGCGGGACCCGGAATGAGCAGTTCTTC
TRBD2,TRBV7-8,once,TRBJ2-5,CASEDKELAGETQYF,TGTGCCAGCGAAGACAAGGAACTAGCGGGAGAGACCCAGTACTTC
-,TRBV7-9,-,TRBJ2-3,CASSLDGVPGTDTQYF,TGTGCCAGCAGCTTAGACGGGGTACCAGGCACAGATACGCAGTATTTT
-,TRBV7-9,once,TRBJ2-5,CASSTRGGMGETQYF,TGTGCCAGCAGCACCCGAGGGGGAATGGGGGAGACCCAGTACTTC